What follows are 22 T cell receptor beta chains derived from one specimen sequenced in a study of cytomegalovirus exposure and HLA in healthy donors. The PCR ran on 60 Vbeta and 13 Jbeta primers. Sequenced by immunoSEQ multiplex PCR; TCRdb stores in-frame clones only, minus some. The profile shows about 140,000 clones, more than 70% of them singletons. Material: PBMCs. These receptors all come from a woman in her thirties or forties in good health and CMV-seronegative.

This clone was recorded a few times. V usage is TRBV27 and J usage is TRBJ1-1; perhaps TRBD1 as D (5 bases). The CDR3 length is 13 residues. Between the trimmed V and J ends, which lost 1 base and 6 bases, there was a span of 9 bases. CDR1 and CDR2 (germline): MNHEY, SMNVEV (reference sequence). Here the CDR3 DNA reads TGTGCCAGCAGTTTATACAGGCGTCCTGAAGCTTTCTTT. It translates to CASSLYRRPEAFF.

CDR3 loop: CASSQELAGDYEQYF. In DNA, the CDR3 is TGTGCCAGCAGCCAAGAACTAGCGGGGGACTACGAGCAGTACTTC. The chain couples TRBV4-2 to TRBJ2-7; 11 nucleotides align to TRBD2. V lost 0 bases to trimming and J lost 3 bases; unmatched junction nucleotides: 1. CDR3 length: 15 residues. The germline V gene encodes CDR1 LGHNA and CDR2 YNFKEQ.

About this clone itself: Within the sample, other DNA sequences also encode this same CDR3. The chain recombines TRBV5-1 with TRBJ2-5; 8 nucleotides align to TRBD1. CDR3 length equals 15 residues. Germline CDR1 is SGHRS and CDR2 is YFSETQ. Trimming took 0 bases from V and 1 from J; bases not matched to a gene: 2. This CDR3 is CASSLGTGTQETQYF. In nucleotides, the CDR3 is TGCGCCAGCAGCTTGGGGACAGGGACCCAAGAGACCCAGTACTTC.

Here the CDR3 DNA reads TGCGCCAGCAGCCGGGTATCGGACAGAACCTACGAGCAGTACTTC. Residues: CASSRVSDRTYEQYF. This chain uses TRBV5-1 with TRBJ2-7; a possible D gene is TRBD1 (6 bases). This CDR3 is built from 15 residues. V lost 4 bases to trimming and J lost 2 bases, with 16 bases between them. CDR1 and CDR2 (germline): SGHRS, YFSETQ.

CDR3 protein: CASLLAGNGDTQYF. In DNA form, the CDR3 reads TGTGCCAGCCTACTAGCCGGCAATGGAGATACGCAGTATTTT. This chain links TRBV6-1 with TRBJ2-3, with D tentatively TRBD2 (6 bases). The CDR3 totals 14 residues. Germline loops: CDR1 MNHNS, CDR2 SASEGT. The ends were cut back, 8 bases at V and 5 bases at J, with 17 bases in the middle.

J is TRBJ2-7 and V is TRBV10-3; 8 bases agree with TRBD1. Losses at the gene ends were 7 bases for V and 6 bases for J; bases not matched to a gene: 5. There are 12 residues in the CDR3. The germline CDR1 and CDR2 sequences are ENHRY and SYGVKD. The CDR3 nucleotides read TGTGCCATCAACGGACAGGGTCCCGAGCAGTACTTC. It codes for CAINGQGPEQYF.

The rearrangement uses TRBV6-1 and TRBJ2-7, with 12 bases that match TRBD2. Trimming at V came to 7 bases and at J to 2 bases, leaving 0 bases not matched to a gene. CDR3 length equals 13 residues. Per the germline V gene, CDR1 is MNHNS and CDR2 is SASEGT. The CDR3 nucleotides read TGTGCCAGCACTAGCGGGGGGGCCTACGAGCAGTACTTC. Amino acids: CASTSGGAYEQYF.

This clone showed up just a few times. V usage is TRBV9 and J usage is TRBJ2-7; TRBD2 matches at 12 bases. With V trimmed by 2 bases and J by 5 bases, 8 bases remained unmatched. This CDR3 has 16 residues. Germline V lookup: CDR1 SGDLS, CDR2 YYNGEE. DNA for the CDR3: TGTGCCAGCAGCGTCCAACCCACTAGCGGGAGGAACGAGCAGTACTTC. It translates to CASSVQPTSGRNEQYF.

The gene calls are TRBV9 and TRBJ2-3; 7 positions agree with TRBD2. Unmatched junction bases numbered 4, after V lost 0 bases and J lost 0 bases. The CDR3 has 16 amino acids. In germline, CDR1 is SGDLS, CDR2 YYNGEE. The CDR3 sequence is CASSVGLAASTDTQYF. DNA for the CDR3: TGTGCCAGCAGCGTAGGCCTAGCGGCTAGCACAGATACGCAGTATTTT.

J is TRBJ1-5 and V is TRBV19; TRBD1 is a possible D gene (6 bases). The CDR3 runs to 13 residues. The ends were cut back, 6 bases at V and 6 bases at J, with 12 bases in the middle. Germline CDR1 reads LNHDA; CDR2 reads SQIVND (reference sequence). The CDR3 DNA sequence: TGTGCCAGTAGCCAGACAGGAATTCAGCCCCAGCATTTT. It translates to CASSQTGIQPQHF.

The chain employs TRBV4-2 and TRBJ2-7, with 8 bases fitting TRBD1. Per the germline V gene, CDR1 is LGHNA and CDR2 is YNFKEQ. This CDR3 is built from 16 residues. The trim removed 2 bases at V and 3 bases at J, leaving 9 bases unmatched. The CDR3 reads CASSQPDRVGYYEQYF. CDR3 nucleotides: TGTGCCAGCAGCCAACCGGACAGGGTGGGTTACTACGAGCAGTACTTC.

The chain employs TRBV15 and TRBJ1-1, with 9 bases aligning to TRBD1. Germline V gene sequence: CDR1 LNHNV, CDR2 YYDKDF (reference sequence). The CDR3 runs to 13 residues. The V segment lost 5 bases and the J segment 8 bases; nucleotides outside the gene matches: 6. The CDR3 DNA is TGTGCCACCAGCGGACAGGGGTCCATCGAAGCTTTCTTT. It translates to CATSGQGSIEAFF.

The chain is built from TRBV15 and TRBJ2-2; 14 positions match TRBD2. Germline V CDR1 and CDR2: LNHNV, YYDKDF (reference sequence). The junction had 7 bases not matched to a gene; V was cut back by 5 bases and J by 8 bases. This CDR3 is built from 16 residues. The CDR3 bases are TGTGCCACCAGCCCGGGACTAGCGGGAGCGGGTGGGGAGCTGTTTTTT. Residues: CATSPGLAGAGGELFF.

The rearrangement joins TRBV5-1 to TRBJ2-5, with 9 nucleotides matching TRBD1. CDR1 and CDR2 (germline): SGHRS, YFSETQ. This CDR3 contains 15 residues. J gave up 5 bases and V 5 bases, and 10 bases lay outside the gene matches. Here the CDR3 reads CASSSQGQGLETQYF. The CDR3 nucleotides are TGCGCCAGCAGTTCCCAGGGACAGGGCTTGGAGACCCAGTACTTC. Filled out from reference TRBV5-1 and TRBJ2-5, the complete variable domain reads KAGVTQTPRYLIKTRGQQVTLSCSPISGHRSVSWYQQTPGQGLQFLFEYFSETQRNKGNFPGRFSGRQFSNSRSEMNVSTLELGDSALYLCASSSQGQGLETQYFGPGTRLLVL.

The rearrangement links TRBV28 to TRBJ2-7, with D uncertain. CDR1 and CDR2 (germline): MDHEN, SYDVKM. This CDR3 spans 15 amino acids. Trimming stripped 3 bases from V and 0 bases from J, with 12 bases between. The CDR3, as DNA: TGTGCCAGCAGTTTCGCGACCGCTAGCTCCTACGAGCAGTACTTC. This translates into CASSFATASSYEQYF. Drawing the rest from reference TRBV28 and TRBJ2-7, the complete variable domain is DVKVTQSSRYLVKRTGEKVFLECVQDMDHENMFWYRQDPGLGLRLIYFSYDVKMKEKGDIPEGYSVSREKKERFSLILESASTNQTSMYLCASSFATASSYEQYFGPGTRLTVT.

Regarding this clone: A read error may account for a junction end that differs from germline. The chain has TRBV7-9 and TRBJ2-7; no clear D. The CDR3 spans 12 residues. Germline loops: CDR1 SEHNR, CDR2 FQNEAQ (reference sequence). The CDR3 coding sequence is TGTTCCAGCAGTCCCCCTTCCTACGAGCAGTACTTC. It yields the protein CSSSPPSYEQYF.

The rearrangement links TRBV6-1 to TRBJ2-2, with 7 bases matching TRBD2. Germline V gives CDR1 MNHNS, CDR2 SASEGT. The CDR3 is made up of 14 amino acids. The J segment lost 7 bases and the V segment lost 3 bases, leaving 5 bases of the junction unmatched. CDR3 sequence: CASSDPGGNGELFF. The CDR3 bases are TGTGCCAGCAGTGACCCGGGGGGTAACGGGGAGCTGTTTTTT.

The CDR3 loop reads CASSFGLAGTGELFF. Here the CDR3 DNA reads TGTGCCAGCAGCTTCGGACTAGCAGGCACCGGGGAGCTGTTTTTT. The V and J genes are TRBV7-7 and TRBJ2-2, with TRBD2 identical over 8 bases. CDR1 SSHAT and CDR2 FNYEAQ come from the germline V gene (reference sequence). V lost 3 bases to trimming and J lost 4 bases; unmatched junction nucleotides: 4. This CDR3 has 15 residues.

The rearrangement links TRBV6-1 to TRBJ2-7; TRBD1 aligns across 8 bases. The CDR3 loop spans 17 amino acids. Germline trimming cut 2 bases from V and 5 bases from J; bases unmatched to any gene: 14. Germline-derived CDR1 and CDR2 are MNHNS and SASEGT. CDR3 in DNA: TGTGCCAGCAGTGAATCCACCTGGACAGGGACGATCGACGAGCAGTACTTC. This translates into CASSESTWTGTIDEQYF.

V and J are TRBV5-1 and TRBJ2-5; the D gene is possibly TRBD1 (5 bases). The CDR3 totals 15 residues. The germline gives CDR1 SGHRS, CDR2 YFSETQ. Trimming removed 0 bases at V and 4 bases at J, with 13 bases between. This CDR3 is CASSLGPRVLETQYF. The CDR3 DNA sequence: TGCGCCAGCAGCTTGGGACCCAGGGTATTAGAGACCCAGTACTTC.

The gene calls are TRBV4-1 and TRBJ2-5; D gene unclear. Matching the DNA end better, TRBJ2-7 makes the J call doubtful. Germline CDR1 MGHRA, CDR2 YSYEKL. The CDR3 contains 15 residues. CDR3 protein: CASSQDSTPGYEQYF. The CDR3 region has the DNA TGCGCCAGCAGCCAAGATTCGACACCCGGCTACGAGCAGTACTTC.

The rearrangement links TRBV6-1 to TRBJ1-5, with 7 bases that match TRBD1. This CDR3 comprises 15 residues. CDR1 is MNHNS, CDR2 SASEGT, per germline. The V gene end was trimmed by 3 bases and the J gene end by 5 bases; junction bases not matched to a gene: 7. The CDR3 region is CASSERTGPHQPQHF. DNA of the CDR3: TGTGCCAGCAGTGAGAGGACAGGCCCGCATCAGCCCCAGCATTTT.